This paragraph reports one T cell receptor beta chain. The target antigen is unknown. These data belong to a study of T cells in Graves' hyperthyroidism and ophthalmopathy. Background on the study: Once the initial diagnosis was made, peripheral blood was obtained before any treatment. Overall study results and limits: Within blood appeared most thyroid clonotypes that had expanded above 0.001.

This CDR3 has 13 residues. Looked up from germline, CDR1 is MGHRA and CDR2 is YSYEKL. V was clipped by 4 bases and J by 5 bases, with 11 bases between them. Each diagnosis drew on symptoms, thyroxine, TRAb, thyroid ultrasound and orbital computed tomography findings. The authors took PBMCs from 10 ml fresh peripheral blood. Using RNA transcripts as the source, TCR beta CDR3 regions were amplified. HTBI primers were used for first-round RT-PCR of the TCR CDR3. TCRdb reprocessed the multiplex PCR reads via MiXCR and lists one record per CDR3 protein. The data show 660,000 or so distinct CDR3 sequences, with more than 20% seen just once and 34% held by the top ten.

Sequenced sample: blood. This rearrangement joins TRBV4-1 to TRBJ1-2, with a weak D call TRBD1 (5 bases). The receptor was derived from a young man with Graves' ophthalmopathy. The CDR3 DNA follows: TGCGCCAGCAGCCCGGTTAAGGGGTATGGCTACACCTTC. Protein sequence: CASSPVKGYGYTF.